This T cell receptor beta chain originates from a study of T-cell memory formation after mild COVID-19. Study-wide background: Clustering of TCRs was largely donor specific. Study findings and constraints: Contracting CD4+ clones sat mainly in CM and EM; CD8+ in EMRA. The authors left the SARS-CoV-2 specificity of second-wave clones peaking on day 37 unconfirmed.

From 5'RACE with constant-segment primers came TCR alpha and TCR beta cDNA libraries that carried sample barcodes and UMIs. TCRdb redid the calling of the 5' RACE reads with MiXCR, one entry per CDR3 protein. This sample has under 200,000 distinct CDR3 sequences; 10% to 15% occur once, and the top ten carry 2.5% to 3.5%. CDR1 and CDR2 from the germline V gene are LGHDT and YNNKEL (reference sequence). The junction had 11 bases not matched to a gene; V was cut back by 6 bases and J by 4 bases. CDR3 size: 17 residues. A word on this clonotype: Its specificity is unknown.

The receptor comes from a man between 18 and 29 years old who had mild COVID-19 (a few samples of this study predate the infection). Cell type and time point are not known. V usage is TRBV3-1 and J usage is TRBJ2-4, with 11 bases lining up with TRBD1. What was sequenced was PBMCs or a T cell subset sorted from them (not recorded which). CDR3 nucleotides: TGTGCCAGCAGTCACCGGACAGGGGGCTTTAGGAAAAACATTCAGTACTTC. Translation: CASSHRTGGFRKNIQYF.